This T cell receptor beta chain was sequenced during a study of OX40 agonist ivuxolimab in advanced cancers. Study overall: Enrollees could have had prior anti-PD-1, anti-PD-L1 or anti-CTLA-4 therapy, which around 40% had received.

Germline V lookup: CDR1 SGHNT, CDR2 YYREEE (reference sequence). The CDR3 loop spans 15 amino acids. V was pared by 2 bases and J by 2 bases, with 12 bases between. Clones were sequenced by immunoSEQ multiplex PCR, and TCRdb holds only the in-frame ones, with some missing. The repertoire holds tens of thousands of clones, with 80% to 85% as singletons. The sequence came from an adult with an advanced solid tumor such as melanoma, head and neck, liver or kidney cancer. The sequencing used CD4+ or CD8+ T cells sorted from blood, collected in a trial of the OX40 agonist ivuxolimab. This sequence joins TRBV5-4 and TRBJ2-3, with a possible D match to TRBD1 (5 bases). DNA for the CDR3: TGTGCCAGCAGCTTACTCCCCAGGGCCACAGATACGCAGTATTTT. This translates into CASSLLPRATDTQYF.